This T cell receptor beta chain was recorded in a study of Graves' ophthalmopathy and Graves' hyperthyroidism. Findings and caveats of the study: Also, most clonotypes expanded in the thyroid above 0.001 frequency appeared in blood. Separation of ophthalmopathy from stable hyperthyroidism was achieved by a 13-signature model, at around 90% sensitivity and 81.08% specificity. The model forecast ophthalmopathy progression, reaching roughly 71% sensitivity and 72.22% specificity.

PBMCs were density-gradient isolated from around 9.2 ml fresh blood. The authors amplified TCR beta CDR3 regions, and they did so from RNA transcripts for repertoire sequencing. An opening RT-PCR round employed HTBI primers and preceded a second-round multiplex PCR. TCRdb itself ran the multiplex PCR reads through MiXCR, one entry per CDR3 protein. The sample lists approximately 480,000 distinct CDR3 sequences; approximately 15% were seen once. This clonotype was observed at least ten times. Antigen unknown. The CDR3 is 14 amino acids. J was trimmed by 2 bases and V by 2 bases; bases with no gene match: 1. In germline, CDR1 is MNHEY, CDR2 SVGAGI.

The specimen was blood. The genes are TRBV6-5 and TRBJ2-7; 9 bases agree with TRBD2. This clonotype was sampled from a woman aged 25-40 years with Graves' ophthalmopathy. CDR3 in amino acids: CASSYGGGAYEQYF. The CDR3 DNA follows: TGTGCCAGCAGTTACGGCGGGGGGGCCTACGAGCAGTACTTC.